The present entry profiles one TCR beta chain with its context. The record originates from a study of T cell responses to AZD1222 COVID-19 vaccine. This CDR3 has 13 residues. CDR1 MGHDK and CDR2 SYGVNS come from the germline V gene. The trim removed 6 bases at V and 4 bases at J, leaving 1 base unmatched. Clones were read by immunoSEQ multiplex PCR, and TCRdb kept only the in-frame ones, dropping some. The table has some 180,000 clones, approximately 92% seen once. The chain couples TRBV25-1 to TRBJ1-5, with 9 bases identical to TRBD1. The TCR sequence derives from an adult who received the MenACWY meningococcal vaccine as a control. Sequences were derived from peripheral blood, sampled 28 days after the second dose of the MenACWY control vaccine. The chain's CDR3 is CASSDRGNQPQHF. As DNA, the CDR3 is TGTGCCAGCAGCGACAGGGGGAATCAGCCCCAGCATTTT.